A single TCR beta chain is shown here with its context. The source of the sample is a study of blood T cell repertoires in COVID-19. The CDR3 sequence is 12 residues long. CDR1 and CDR2 (germline): SQVTM, ANQGSEA. V lost 4 bases and J lost 4, with 9 bases in between. Original processing notes: From reference gene primer amplification, estimates of nucleated cell counts were derived. Method: immunoSEQ multiplex PCR; TCRdb's copy keeps in-frame clones and lacks some. The DNA was the basis for D and trimming; V, J and clone size are from that table. The sample consists of hundreds of thousands of clones, more than 75% of them appearing once.

The gene calls are TRBV29-1 and TRBJ2-3; D remains ambiguous. This TCR was recovered from a woman younger than 35 who had recovered from COVID-19. Sequencing was done on a sample of peripheral blood. Here the CDR3 DNA reads TGCAGCGTTGCGGTGAGCCCAGATACGCAGTATTTT. Its translation: CSVAVSPDTQYF.